The text below deals with one T cell receptor beta chain. Assay: immunoSEQ multiplex PCR; the TCRdb copy retains only in-frame clones and omits some. The table lists around 10,000 clones, 55% to 75% of them singletons. These data originate in a study of OX40 agonist ivuxolimab in advanced cancers. The V and J ends lost 2 bases and 0 bases respectively, with 6 bases between them. Germline V gene data show CDR1 as SNHLY and CDR2 as FYNNEI. The CDR3 sequence is 14 residues long. This clonotype originated in an adult with an advanced solid tumor such as melanoma, head and neck, liver or kidney cancer. V usage is TRBV2 and J usage is TRBJ2-3; D call uncertain. Here the sequenced sample was CD4+ or CD8+ T cells sorted from blood, taken in a trial of the OX40 agonist ivuxolimab. CDR3 sequence reads: CASSESSSTDTQYF. CDR3 DNA sequence: TGTGCCAGCAGTGAAAGTTCTAGCACAGATACGCAGTATTTT.